Listed here are 5 T cell receptor beta chains from one sample, sequenced in a study of cytomegalovirus exposure and HLA in healthy donors. Vbeta (60) and Jbeta (13) primers were used in the PCR. Some clones are missing from TCRdb's copy, which holds only in-frame ones; the method was immunoSEQ multiplex PCR. The sample consists of 120,000 to 150,000 clones, roughly 85% of them appearing once. Sequenced input: PBMCs. These receptors all come from a male donor in good health and CMV-seronegative.

As regards this clone: The germline gene is not matched at one end of the junction; a read error may be the cause. Other DNA sequences from this sample encode an identical CDR3 as well. This sequence joins TRBV10-3 and TRBJ1-3, with 7 bases fitting TRBD1. This CDR3 is built from 14 residues. Germline CDR1 ENHRY, CDR2 SYGVKD. This chain's CDR3 is CAISVTGAGNTIYF. CDR3 sequence (DNA): TGCGCCATCAGTGTAACAGGGGCCGGAAACACCATATATTTT.

J is TRBJ2-1 and V is TRBV4-1, with D perhaps matching TRBD2 (6 bases). This CDR3 has 14 amino acids. Germline V lookup: CDR1 MGHRA, CDR2 YSYEKL. The germline V and J ends were trimmed by 8 bases and 4 bases, with 15 bases remaining between them. The CDR3 DNA follows: TGCGCCAGCCACAAAGGCGGGGATTACAATGAGCAGTTCTTC. It codes for CASHKGGDYNEQFF.

The chain has TRBV7-9 and TRBJ2-2; 8 bases are shared with TRBD1. The germline V gene encodes CDR1 SEHNR and CDR2 FQNEAQ (reference sequence). The V gene end was trimmed by 5 bases and the J gene end by 0 bases; junction bases not matched to a gene: 8. The CDR3 has 17 amino acids. CDR3: CASSPRGQAANTGELFF. CDR3 nucleotide sequence: TGTGCCAGCAGCCCAAGGGGACAGGCCGCGAACACCGGGGAGCTGTTTTTT.

This clone was observed a single time. J is TRBJ1-6 and V is TRBV6-1; tentatively, D is TRBD1 (5 bases). The CDR3 is 15 amino acids. V was clipped by 5 bases and J by 8 bases, with 16 bases between them. Germline CDR1 MNHNS, CDR2 SASEGT. The CDR3 loop reads CASSPRPGSDSPLHF. CDR3 nucleotide sequence: TGTGCCAGCAGTCCTCGACCAGGGTCGGATTCACCCCTCCACTTT.

This clone was counted between two and nine times. This chain links TRBV27 with TRBJ2-5; D possibly corresponds to TRBD1 (6 bases). The CDR3 runs to 14 residues. Trimming took off 5 bases at V and 5 bases at J, with 15 bases between the two ends. The germline V gene encodes CDR1 MNHEY and CDR2 SMNVEV (reference sequence). The CDR3 is CASSRGTSPETQYF. The CDR3 DNA is TGTGCCAGCAGTAGAGGGACATCCCCCGAGACCCAGTACTTC.